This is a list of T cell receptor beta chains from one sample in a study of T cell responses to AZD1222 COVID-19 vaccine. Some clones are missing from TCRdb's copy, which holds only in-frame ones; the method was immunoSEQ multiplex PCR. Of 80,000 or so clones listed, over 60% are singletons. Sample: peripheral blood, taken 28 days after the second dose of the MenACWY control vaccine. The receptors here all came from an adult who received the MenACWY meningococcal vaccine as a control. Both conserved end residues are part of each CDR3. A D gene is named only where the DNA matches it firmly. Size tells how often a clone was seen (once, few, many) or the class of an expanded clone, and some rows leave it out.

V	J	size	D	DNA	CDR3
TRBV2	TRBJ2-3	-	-	TGTGCCACCAAGGCCAACGGGGATACGCAGTATTTT	CATKANGDTQYF
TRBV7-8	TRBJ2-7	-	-	TGTGCCAGCAGCTTAGGGGGACCCTACGAGCAGTACTTC	CASSLGGPYEQYF
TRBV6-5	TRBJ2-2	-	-	TGTGCCAGCAGAGTCACAGCTAGGAACACCGGGGAGCTGTTTTTT	CASRVTARNTGELFF
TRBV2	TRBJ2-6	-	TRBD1	TGTGCCAGCAGTTTGACAGGGCCCTCTGGGGCCAACGTCCTGACTTTC	CASSLTGPSGANVLTF
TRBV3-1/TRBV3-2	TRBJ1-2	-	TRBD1	TGTGCCAGCAGCCAATTTGGCGACAGGGGGCATGGCTACACCTTC	CASSQFGDRGHGYTF
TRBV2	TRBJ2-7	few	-	TGTGCCAGCCGGGGGCAGCTCAGCTCCTACGAGCAGTACTTC	CASRGQLSSYEQYF
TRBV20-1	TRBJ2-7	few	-	TGCAGTGCTAGTCGGGCCTACGAGCAGTACTTC	CSASRAYEQYF
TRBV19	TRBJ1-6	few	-	TGTGCCAGTAGTATGGGACTTCAGAATTCACCCCTCCACTTT	CASSMGLQNSPLHF
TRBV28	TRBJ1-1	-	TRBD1	TGTGCCAGCAGCGAGACAGGGGCGAACACTGAAGCTTTCTTT	CASSETGANTEAFF
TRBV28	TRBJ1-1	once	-	TGTGCCAGTGAATTGAACACTGAAGCTTTCTTT	CASELNTEAFF
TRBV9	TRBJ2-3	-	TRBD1	TGTGCCAGCAGCGGGACAGGGACAGATACGCAGTATTTT	CASSGTGTDTQYF
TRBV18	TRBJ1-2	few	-	TGTGCCAGCTCACCAGGGCAGACTAACTATGGCTACACCTTC	CASSPGQTNYGYTF
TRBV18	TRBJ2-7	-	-	TGTGCCAGCTCACCAGCTCAGGACCTCTACGAGCAGTACTTC	CASSPAQDLYEQYF
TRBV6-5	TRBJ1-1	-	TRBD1	TGTGCCAGCAGTAACCGACAGGGGAACACTGAAGCTTTCTTT	CASSNRQGNTEAFF
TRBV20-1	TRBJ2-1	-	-	TGCAGTGCTAGAGGGGCCAGCAGGCAGTTCTTC	CSARGASRQFF
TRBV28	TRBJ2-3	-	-	TGTGCCAGTCAAACGGCAGGGCTGTCCTCTAGCACAGATACGCAGTATTTT	CASQTAGLSSSTDTQYF
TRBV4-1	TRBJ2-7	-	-	TGCGCCAGCAGTTGGGGACCCTCCTACGAGCAGTACTTC	CASSWGPSYEQYF
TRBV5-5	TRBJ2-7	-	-	TGTGCCAGCAGCCCGGAGTTGGGTTACGAGCAGTACTTC	CASSPELGYEQYF
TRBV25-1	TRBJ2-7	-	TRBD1	TGTGCCAGTCGCCCCTTCGGACAGGACTACGAGCAGTACTTC	CASRPFGQDYEQYF
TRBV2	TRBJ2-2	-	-	TGTGCCAGTCACGCACACGAATTTAGTACCGGGGAGCTGTTTTTT	CASHAHEFSTGELFF
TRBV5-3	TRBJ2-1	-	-	TGTGCCAGAAGTCCAGGGCGATACAATGAGCAGTTCTTC	CARSPGRYNEQFF
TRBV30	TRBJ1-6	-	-	TGTGCCTGGAGCCCATGGGGCGGAAAATCACCCCTCCACTTT	CAWSPWGGKSPLHF
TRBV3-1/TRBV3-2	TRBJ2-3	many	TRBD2	TGTGCCAGCAGCCCGACTAGCGGGAATACAGATACGCAGTATTTT	CASSPTSGNTDTQYF
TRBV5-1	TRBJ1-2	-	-	TGCGCCAGCAGCTTGGTTGGGGACTATGGCTACACCTTC	CASSLVGDYGYTF
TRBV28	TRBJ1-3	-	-	TGTGCCAGCAGTTTGGGGAAACTGGGCAGACGGTTCGGAGGAAACACCATATATTTT	CASSLGKLGRRFGGNTIYF
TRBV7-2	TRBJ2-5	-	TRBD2	TGTGCCAGCAGCTTACCGGGACTAGCCAAGACCCAGTACTTC	CASSLPGLAKTQYF
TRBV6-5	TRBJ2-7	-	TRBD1	TGTGCCACCTTACCTCCGGGACAGGGCTACGAGCAGTACTTC	CATLPPGQGYEQYF
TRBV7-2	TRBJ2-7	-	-	TGTGCCAGCAGCTTAGGGACCGGGGTCGGCTACGAGCAGTACTTC	CASSLGTGVGYEQYF
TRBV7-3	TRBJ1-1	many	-	TGTGCCAGCAGCTTATCAGGGTCGAACACTGAAGCTTTCTTT	CASSLSGSNTEAFF
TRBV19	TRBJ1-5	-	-	TGTGCCAGTAGTCCCCGTCGCGGGGCAAGCAATCAGCCCCAGCATTTT	CASSPRRGASNQPQHF
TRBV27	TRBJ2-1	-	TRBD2	TGTGCCAGCAGTCTTCAGCGGGAGTCCTACAATGAGCAGTTCTTC	CASSLQRESYNEQFF
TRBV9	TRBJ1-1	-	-	TGTGCCAGCAGCGTAGGCGGTCACGAGAATAGAAACACTGAAGCTTTCTTT	CASSVGGHENRNTEAFF
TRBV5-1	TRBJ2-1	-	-	TGCGCCAGCAGCCTGATCGGTAGCGATGAGCAGTTCTTC	CASSLIGSDEQFF
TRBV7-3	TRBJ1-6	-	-	TGTGCCAGCAGCTTAAAATTTGATTCACCCCTCCACTTT	CASSLKFDSPLHF
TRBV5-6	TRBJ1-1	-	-	TGTGCCAGCAGCTTCAGGGGCGAAGCTTTCTTT	CASSFRGEAFF
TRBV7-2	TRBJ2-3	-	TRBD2	TGTGCCAGCAGTCTAGCGGGAGACAGCACAGATACGCAGTATTTT	CASSLAGDSTDTQYF
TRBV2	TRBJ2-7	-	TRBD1	TGTGCCATCACTGTAGCTGGGACAGCCCCCCACGAGCAGTACTTC	CAITVAGTAPHEQYF
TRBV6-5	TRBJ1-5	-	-	TGTGCCAGTGGCACTTATAGCAATCAGCCCCAGCATTTT	CASGTYSNQPQHF
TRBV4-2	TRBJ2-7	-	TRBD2	TGTGCCAGCGGAAGCGGGAGGGCCCCCTACGAGCAGTACTTC	CASGSGRAPYEQYF
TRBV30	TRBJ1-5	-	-	TGTGCCTGGGGGATCGGCTACAATCAGCCCCAGCATTTT	CAWGIGYNQPQHF
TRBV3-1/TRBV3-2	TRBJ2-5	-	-	TGTGCCAGCAGCCAAGATGTCGGGTTAGAGACCCAGTACTTC	CASSQDVGLETQYF